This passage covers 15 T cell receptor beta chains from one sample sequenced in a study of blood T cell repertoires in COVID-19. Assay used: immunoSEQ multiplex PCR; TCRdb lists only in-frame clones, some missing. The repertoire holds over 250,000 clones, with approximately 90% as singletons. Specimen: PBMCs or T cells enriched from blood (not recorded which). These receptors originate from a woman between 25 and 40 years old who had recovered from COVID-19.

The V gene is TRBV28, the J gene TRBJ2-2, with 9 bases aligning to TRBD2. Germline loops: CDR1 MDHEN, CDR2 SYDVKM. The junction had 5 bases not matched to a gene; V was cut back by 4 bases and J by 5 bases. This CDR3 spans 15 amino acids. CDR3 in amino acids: CASSSWTSATGELFF. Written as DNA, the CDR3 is TGTGCCAGCAGTTCCTGGACTAGCGCAACCGGGGAGCTGTTTTTT.

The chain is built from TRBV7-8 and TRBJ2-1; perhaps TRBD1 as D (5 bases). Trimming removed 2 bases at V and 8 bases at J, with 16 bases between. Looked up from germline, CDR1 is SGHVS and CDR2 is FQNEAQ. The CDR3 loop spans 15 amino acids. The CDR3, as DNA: TGTGCCAGCAGCTTAAATCAGGGCGCACTCCATGAGCAGTTCTTC. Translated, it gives CASSLNQGALHEQFF.

Here the CDR3 DNA reads TGTGCCAGCAGCTTACAGCAGGGGGCTATTCTCGAGCAGTACTTC. Translation: CASSLQQGAILEQYF. V usage is TRBV7-8 and J usage is TRBJ2-7, with 8 bases fitting TRBD1. CDR1 is SGHVS and CDR2 is FQNEAQ in the germline V gene. This CDR3 is 15 amino acids long. The junction had 9 bases not matched to a gene; V was cut back by 2 bases and J by 6 bases.

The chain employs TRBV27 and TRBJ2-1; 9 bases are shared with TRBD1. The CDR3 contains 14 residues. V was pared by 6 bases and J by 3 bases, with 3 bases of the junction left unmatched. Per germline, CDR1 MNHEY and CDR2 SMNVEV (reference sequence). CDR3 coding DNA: TGTGCCAGCAGGGGACAGGGTATCTACAATGAGCAGTTCTTC. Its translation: CASRGQGIYNEQFF.

CDR3 sequence (DNA): TGTGCCAGCAGTGAAGGACAGACTCGAACCTACGAGCAGTACTTC. It yields the protein CASSEGQTRTYEQYF. V gene TRBV6-1 combines with J gene TRBJ2-7, with TRBD1 as a possible D gene (5 bases). Germline loops: CDR1 MNHNS, CDR2 SASEGT. The CDR3 loop spans 15 amino acids. Trimming left V 1 base short and J 2 bases short, with 12 bases between.

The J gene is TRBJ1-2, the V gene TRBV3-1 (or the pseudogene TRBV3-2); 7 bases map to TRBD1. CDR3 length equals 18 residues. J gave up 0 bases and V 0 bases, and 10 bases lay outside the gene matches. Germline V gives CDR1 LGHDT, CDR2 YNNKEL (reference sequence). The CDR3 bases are TGTGCCAGCAGCCAAGATGGGGGGAACAGGGGAACTAACTATGGCTACACCTTC. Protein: CASSQDGGNRGTNYGYTF.

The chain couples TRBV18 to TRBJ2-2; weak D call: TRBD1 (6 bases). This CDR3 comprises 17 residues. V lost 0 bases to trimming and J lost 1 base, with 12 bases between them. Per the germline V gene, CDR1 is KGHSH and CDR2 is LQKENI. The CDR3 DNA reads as TGTGCCAGCTCACCACCGTTAGGGGGAAGGAACACCGGGGAGCTGTTTTTT. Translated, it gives CASSPPLGGRNTGELFF.

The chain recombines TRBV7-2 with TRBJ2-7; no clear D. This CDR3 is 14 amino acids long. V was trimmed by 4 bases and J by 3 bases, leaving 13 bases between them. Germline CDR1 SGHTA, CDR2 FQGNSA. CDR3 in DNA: TGTGCCAGCAGCTCAGGCCCCGAATACTACGAGCAGTACTTC. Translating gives CASSSGPEYYEQYF. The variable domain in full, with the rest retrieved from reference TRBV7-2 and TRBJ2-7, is GAGVSQSPSNKVTEKGKDVELRCDPISGHTALYWYRQSLGQGLEFLIYFQGNSAPDKSGLPSDRFSAERTGGSVSTLTIQRTQQEDSAVYLCASSSGPEYYEQYFGPGTRLTVT.

The CDR3 DNA is TGTGCCAGCTCAGGGGAAAATCAGCCCCAGCATTTT. This translates into CASSGENQPQHF. The chain is built from TRBV6-4 and TRBJ1-5, with D possibly being TRBD1 (6 bases). Per the germline V gene, CDR1 is MRHNA and CDR2 is SNTAGT. Trimming pared 8 bases from V and 4 bases from J, leaving 9 bases between. The CDR3 loop spans 12 amino acids.

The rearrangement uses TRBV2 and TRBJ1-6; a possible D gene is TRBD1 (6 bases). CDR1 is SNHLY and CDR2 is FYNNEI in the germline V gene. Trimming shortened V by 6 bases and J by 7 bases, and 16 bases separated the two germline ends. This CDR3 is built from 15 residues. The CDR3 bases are TGTGCCAGCAGATACCTCCTCCAGGGGAATTCACCCCTCCACTTT. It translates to CASRYLLQGNSPLHF. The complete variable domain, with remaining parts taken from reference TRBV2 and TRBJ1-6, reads EPEVTQTPSHQVTQMGQEVILRCVPISNHLYFYWYRQILGQKVEFLVSFYNNEISEKSEIFDDQFSVERPDGSNFTLKIRSTKLEDSAMYFCASRYLLQGNSPLHFGNGTRLTVT.

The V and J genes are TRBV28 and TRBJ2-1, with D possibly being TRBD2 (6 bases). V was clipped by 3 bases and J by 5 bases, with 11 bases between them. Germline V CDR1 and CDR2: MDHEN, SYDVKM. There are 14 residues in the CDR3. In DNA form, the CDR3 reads TGTGCCAGCAGTTTTAGCGGACGGAACAATGAGCAGTTCTTC. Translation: CASSFSGRNNEQFF.

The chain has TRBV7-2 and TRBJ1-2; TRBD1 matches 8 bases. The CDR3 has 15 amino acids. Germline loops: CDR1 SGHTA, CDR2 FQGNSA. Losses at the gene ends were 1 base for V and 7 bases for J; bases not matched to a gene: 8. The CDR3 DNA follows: TGTGCCAGCAGCTTAGGCGGGGCAGGGGGCACTGGCTACACCTTC. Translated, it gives CASSLGGAGGTGYTF.

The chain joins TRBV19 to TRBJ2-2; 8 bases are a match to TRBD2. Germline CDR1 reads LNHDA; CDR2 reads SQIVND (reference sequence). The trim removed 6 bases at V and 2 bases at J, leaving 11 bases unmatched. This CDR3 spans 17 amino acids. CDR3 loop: CASRHTGTRLNTGELFF. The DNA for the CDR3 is TGTGCCAGTAGGCACACCGGGACTAGGCTAAACACCGGGGAGCTGTTTTTT.

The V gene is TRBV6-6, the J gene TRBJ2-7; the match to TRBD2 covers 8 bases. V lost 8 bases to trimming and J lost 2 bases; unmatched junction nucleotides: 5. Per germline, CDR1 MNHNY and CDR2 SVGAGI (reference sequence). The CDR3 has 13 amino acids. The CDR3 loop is CASSAGLAYEQYF. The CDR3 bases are TGTGCCAGCTCAGCGGGACTAGCCTACGAGCAGTACTTC.

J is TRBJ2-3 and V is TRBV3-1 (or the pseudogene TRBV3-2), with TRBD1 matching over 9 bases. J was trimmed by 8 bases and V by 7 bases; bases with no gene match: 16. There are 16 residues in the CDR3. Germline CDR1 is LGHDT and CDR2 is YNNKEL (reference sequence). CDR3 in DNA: TGTGCCAGCACCGGCTTTACAGGGGGCGCGTCGGGTACGCAGTATTTT. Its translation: CASTGFTGGASGTQYF.